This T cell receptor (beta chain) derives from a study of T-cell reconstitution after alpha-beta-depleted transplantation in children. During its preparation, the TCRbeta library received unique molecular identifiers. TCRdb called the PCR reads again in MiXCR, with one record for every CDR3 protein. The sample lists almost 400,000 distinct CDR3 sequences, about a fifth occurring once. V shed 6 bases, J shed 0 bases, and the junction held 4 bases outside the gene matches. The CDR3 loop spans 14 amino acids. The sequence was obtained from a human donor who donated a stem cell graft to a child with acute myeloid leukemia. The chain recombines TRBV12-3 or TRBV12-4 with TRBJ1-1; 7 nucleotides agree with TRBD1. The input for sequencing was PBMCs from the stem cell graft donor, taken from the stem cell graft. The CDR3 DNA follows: TGTGCCAGCAGCTACAGGGGCTTGAACACTGAAGCTTTCTTT. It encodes CASSYRGLNTEAFF.